Included here is one T cell receptor beta chain sequence, with context. The antigen is unknown. This entry belongs to a study of cytomegalovirus exposure and HLA in healthy donors. Study-wide context: The Caucasian-associated ancestry cluster contained about 80% of the roughly 370 genotyped donors.

Findings and limits, study-wide: The authors reported that TCR beta sequences could predict HLA-A and HLA-B alleles. These predictions were accurate for most subjects in the first cohort. A few of the chains that were CMV-associated were confirmed in vitro to be specific for CMV antigens.

This PCR relied on a set of 60 Vbeta primers and 13 Jbeta primers. Clones were sequenced by immunoSEQ multiplex PCR, and TCRdb holds only the in-frame ones, with some missing. The sample lists approximately 140,000 clones, around three quarters seen once, with nearly 7% in the top ten. From germline, CDR1 is SEHNR and CDR2 FQNEAQ (reference sequence). The CDR3 contains 15 residues. Trimming left V 4 bases short and J 1 base short, with 13 bases between. The chain employs TRBV7-9 and TRBJ1-2, with a possible D match to TRBD1 (6 bases). This receptor was obtained from a man aged 35 to 55 in good health and CMV-seropositive. The sample consisted of PBMCs. CDR3 sequence: CASSSSTGLNYGYTF. In DNA, the CDR3 is TGTGCCAGCAGCTCTTCGACAGGACTTAACTATGGCTACACCTTC.